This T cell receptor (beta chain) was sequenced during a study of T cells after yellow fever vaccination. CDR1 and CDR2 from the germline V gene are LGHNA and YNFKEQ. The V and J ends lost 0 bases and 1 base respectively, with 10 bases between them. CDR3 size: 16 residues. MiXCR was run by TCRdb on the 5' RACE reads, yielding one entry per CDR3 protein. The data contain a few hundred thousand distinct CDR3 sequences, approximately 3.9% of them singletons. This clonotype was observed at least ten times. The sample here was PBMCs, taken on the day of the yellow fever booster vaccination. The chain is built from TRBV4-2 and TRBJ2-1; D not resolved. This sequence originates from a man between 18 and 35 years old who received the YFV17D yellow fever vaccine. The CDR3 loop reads CASSQDQAKSYNEQFF. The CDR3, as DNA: TGTGCCAGCAGCCAAGATCAGGCCAAGTCCTACAATGAGCAGTTCTTC.